The present T cell receptor (beta chain) was sequenced within a study of human T cells and chemical hapten exposure. Study-wide results and caveats: Correlating positively with patch test score were the PT1 expanded TCR counts. No shift was seen in TCRs above 1 in 1000 frequency with DPC sensitization.

The sample's time point: patch test 3, about 24 weeks after DPC sensitization. The treatment was: therapeutic diphenylcyclopropenone sensitization with weekly scalp DPC. Whole blood that had not been fractionated was the source of extracted total RNA. TCRdb re-derived calls from the RACE reads in MiXCR, one entry per CDR3 protein. Of 150,000 to 200,000 distinct CDR3 sequences listed, around 25% are singletons. Germline-derived CDR1 and CDR2 are MNHEY and SMNVEV (reference sequence). The V and J ends lost 8 bases and 8 bases respectively, with 16 bases between them. This CDR3 is 13 amino acids long. This clonotype was counted a few times. The antigen is not known.

The chain has TRBV27 and TRBJ2-1; tentative D call: TRBD2 (5 bases). This clonotype originated in a woman aged 35 to 49 with alopecia areata. Some clones in this sample may be carry-over from other donors' samples. The specimen comprised whole blood, sampled in connection with sensitization to the hapten diphenylcyclopropenone (DPC). The CDR3 spells CASVGVDIYEQFF. The CDR3 region has the DNA TGTGCCAGCGTGGGAGTCGATATCTATGAGCAGTTCTTC.